The present T cell receptor (beta chain) was sequenced within a study of CD8 T cells in ankylosing spondylitis. Study-wide results and limits: Matched ankylosing spondylitis synovial fluid reportedly showed significant enrichment of disease-linked clones. Earlier reports found some motif variants in synovial fluid and blood in reactive arthritis.

TCRdb called the 5' RACE reads again in MiXCR, with one record for every CDR3 protein. The data hold approximately 200,000 distinct CDR3 sequences, with about an eighth observed a single time. As to this clonotype: What it recognizes is unknown. This may stem from a read error, because a much larger clone lies one nucleotide away.

The sequence was obtained from a female donor with ankylosing spondylitis or in good health (not recorded which). The sample taken for sequencing was blood, either unsorted or a sorted T cell fraction (not recorded which).

The CDR3 region has the DNA TGCAATGCTAGACAGGGTCCGGGGGGCTACACCTTC. It codes for CNARQGPGGYTF. The rearrangement joins TRBV20-1 to TRBJ1-2, with 7 positions matching TRBD1. This CDR3 contains 12 residues. Germline CDR1 DFQATT, CDR2 SNEGSKA (reference sequence).